This T cell receptor (beta chain) was sequenced for a study of CD8 T cells in Susac syndrome. Trimming removed 4 bases at V and 2 bases at J, with 20 bases between. Germline V gives CDR1 LGHDT, CDR2 YNNKEL (reference sequence). The CDR3 contains 17 residues. It was with random hexamers that roughly 0.5 to 1 ug RNA was reverse transcribed. By means of immunoSEQ multiplex PCR, TCR beta CDR3 spanning 54 Vbeta and 13 Jbeta underwent amplification. TCRdb passed the immunoSEQ multiplex PCR reads through MiXCR, listing each CDR3 protein once. There are about 150,000 distinct CDR3 sequences in the sample; 95% occur only once, and approximately 0.11% lies in the top ten. In blood CD8+ and CD4+ T cells, TCR beta underwent sequencing. The multiple sclerosis control group consisted of treatment-naive patients whose relapsing-remitting disease, which was either stable or active, fulfilled revised McDonald criteria. In contrast to the negatively isolated CD8+ and CD4+ T cells, TEMRA cells were FACS-enriched.

Source material: CD4+ T cells from PBMCs. The sequence came from a human donor with multiple sclerosis. The chain couples TRBV3-1 to TRBJ1-2; no reliable D call. CDR3 loop: CASSPRRTSPGNYGYTF. The DNA for the CDR3 is TGTGCCAGCAGCCCTCGACGTACATCTCCGGGGAACTATGGCTACACCTTC.